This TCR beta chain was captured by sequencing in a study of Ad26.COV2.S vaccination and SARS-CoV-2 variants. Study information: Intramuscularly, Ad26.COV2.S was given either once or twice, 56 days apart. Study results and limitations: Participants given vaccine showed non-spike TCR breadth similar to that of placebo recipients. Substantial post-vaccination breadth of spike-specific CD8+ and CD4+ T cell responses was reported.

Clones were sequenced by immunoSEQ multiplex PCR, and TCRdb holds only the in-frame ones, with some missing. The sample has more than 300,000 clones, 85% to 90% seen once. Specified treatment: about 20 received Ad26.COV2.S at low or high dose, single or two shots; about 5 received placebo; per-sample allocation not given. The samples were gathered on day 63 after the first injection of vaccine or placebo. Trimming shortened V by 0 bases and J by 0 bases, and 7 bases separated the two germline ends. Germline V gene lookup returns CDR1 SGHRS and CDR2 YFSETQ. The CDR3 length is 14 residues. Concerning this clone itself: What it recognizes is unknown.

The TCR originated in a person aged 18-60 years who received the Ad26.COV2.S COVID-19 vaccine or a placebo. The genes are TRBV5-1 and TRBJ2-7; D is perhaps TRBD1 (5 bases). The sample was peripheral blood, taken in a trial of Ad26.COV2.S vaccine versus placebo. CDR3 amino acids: CASSLDDSSYEQYF. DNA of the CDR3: TGCGCCAGCAGCTTGGACGACAGCTCCTACGAGCAGTACTTC.